The T cell receptor (beta chain) under discussion was sequenced for a study of identical twins. Study results and limitations: The study drew conclusions from cross-sectional statistical analysis, not from following the same donors. Models underpredicted monozygotic twin sharing of out-of-frame TCR alpha.

To note about this clonotype: As yet, its antigen is unknown.

Via MiXCR, TCRdb re-called the 5' RACE reads, giving one row per CDR3 protein. This sample yields about 530,000 distinct CDR3 sequences, of which 20% to 25% are seen a single time; 0.4% to 0.6% belongs to the top ten. Germline V gene data show CDR1 as DFQATT and CDR2 as SNEGSKA (reference sequence). V was trimmed by 1 base and J by 0 bases, leaving 9 bases between them. The CDR3 runs to 14 residues. This sample also belongs to another study, concerning yellow fever vaccine responses in identical twins. As that report states: Vaccine-induced T cell responses in twins were reportedly observed to appear partly convergent, partly personalized.

This TCR was recovered from a woman aged 18-29 years in good health. V and J are TRBV20-1 and TRBJ1-2; D is ambiguous. The sample was CD4+ T cells sorted from blood. Here the CDR3 DNA reads TGCAGTGCTAGAGCTTTCGGAACTAACTATGGCTACACCTTC. Translating gives CSARAFGTNYGYTF.